This T cell receptor beta chain was recorded in a study of cytomegalovirus exposure and HLA in healthy donors. The V gene's germline CDR1 is DFQATT and CDR2 SNEGSKA (reference sequence). Trimming stripped 5 bases from V and 12 bases from J, with 10 bases between. The CDR3 runs 9 residues. The primer mix had 60 Vbeta and 13 Jbeta primers. Assay used: immunoSEQ multiplex PCR; TCRdb lists only in-frame clones, some missing. Among about 190,000 clones listed, 85% were seen once. This receptor was obtained from a boy aged 2 to 9 in good health and CMV-seronegative. This rearrangement joins TRBV20-1 to TRBJ1-2; D remains unclear. Sequencing was carried out using PBMCs. The CDR3 is CSAQRGDTF. The CDR3 DNA sequence: TGCAGTGCTCAGCGGGGTGACACCTTC.